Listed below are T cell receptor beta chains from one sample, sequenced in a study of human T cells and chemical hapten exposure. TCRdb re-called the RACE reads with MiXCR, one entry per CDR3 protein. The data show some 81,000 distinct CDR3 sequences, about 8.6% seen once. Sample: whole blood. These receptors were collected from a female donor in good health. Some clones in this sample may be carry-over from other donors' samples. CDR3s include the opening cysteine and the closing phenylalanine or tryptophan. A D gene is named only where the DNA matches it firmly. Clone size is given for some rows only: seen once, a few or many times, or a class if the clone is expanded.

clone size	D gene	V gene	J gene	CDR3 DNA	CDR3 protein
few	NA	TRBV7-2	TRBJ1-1	TGTGCCAGCAGCCGAAGCCAGGGGCCCACTGAAGCTTTCTTT	CASSRSQGPTEAFF
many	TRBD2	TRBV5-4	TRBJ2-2	TGTGCCAGCAGCTTGGCCTCGGGGGGGGTGAACACCGGGGAGCTGTTTTTT	CASSLASGGVNTGELFF
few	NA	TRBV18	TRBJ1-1	TGTGCCAGCTCACTAGACAGGAACACTGAAGCTTTCTTT	CASSLDRNTEAFF
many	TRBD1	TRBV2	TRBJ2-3	TGTGCCAGCAGTAATTACAGGGGGGACAGCACAGATACGCAGTATTTT	CASSNYRGDSTDTQYF
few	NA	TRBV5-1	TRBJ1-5	TGCGCCAGCAGCCGGGACGGGACGGGTCAGCCCCAGCATTTT	CASSRDGTGQPQHF
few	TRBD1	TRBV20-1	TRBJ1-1	TGCAGTGCTGGGGGGGACAGGGGAGACACTGAAGCTTTCTTT	CSAGGDRGDTEAFF
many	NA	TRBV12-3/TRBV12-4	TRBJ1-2	TGTGCCAGCAGTGCGAATCGGGACTATGGCTACACCTTC	CASSANRDYGYTF
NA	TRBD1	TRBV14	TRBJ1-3	TGTGCCAGCAGCCCGGACAGGAAATCCTCTGGAAACACCATATATTTT	CASSPDRKSSGNTIYF
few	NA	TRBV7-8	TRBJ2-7	TGTGCCAGCAGCTTAGAGTGGAGAGATGAGTACGAGCAGTACTTC	CASSLEWRDEYEQYF
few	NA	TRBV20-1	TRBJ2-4	TGCAGTGCTAGGGTCCAGTCCTACAGGTTCTTGGGGTTAGCCAAAAACATTCAGTACTTC	CSARVQSYRFLGLAKNIQYF
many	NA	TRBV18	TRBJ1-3	TGTGCCAGCTCACCAAGGAGAAATGACGGCACCATATATTTT	CASSPRRNDGTIYF
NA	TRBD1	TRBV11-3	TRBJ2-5	TGTGCCAGCAGCCCGGGACAGGGAGGAGAGACCCAGTACTTC	CASSPGQGGETQYF
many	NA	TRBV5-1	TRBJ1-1	TGCGCCAGCTGCGATTCACCGAACACTGAAGCTTTCTTT	CASCDSPNTEAFF
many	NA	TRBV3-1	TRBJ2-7	TGTGCCAGCAGCCAACACTTTCCTCGGACAGCCAGAAGCTCCTACGAGCAGTACTTC	CASSQHFPRTARSSYEQYF
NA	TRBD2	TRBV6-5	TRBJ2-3	TGTGCCAGCAGTTACGGGACTAGTGGCCCAGATACGCAGTATTTT	CASSYGTSGPDTQYF
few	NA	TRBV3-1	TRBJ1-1	TGTGCCAGCAGCCATTGGGGGACTGAAGCTTTCTTT	CASSHWGTEAFF
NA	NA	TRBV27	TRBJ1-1	TGTGCCAGCAGTTTGGGAGGTTTCGCTGAAGCTTTCTTT	CASSLGGFAEAFF
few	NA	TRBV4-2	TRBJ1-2	TGTGCCAGCAGCCAAGATGGGGTCCGTGGGTATGGCTACACCTTC	CASSQDGVRGYGYTF
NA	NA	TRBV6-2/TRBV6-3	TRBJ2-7	TGTGCCAGCAGTTACTCAACTCCGGCCGAGCAGTACTTC	CASSYSTPAEQYF
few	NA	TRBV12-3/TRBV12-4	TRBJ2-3	TGTGCCAGCAGTCAACTACCGCAAGATACGCAGTATTTT	CASSQLPQDTQYF
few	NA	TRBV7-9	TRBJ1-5	TGTGCCAGCAGTCGAGGGGAGGGCAATCAGCCCCAGCATTTT	CASSRGEGNQPQHF
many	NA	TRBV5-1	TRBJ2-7	TGCGCCAGCAGCTTGGTACCCGGGAGCGACGAGCAGTACTTC	CASSLVPGSDEQYF
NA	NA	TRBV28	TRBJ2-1	TGTGCCAGCAGTTTGCAGGTCCCTAATGAGCAGTTCTTC	CASSLQVPNEQFF
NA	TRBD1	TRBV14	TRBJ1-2	TGTGCCAGCAGCCACGGGACAGTGGCCTATGGCTACACCTTC	CASSHGTVAYGYTF
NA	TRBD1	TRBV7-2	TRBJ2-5	TGTGCCAGCAGCTTATGGCAGGGGGCGAAGCGGGAGACCCAGTACTTC	CASSLWQGAKRETQYF
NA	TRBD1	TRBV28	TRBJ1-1	TGTGCCAGCAGTTATACAGGGGGAGCGAACACTGAAGCTTTCTTT	CASSYTGGANTEAFF
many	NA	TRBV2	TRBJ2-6	TGTGCCAGCAAATGGCAGGGATTCTCTGGGGCCAACGTCCTGACTTTC	CASKWQGFSGANVLTF
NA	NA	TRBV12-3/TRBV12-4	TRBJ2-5	TGTGCCAGCAGTTTATTTGATTGGGCGGTCCAGGGGACCCAGTACTTC	CASSLFDWAVQGTQYF
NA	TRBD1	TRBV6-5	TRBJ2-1	TGTGCCAGCAGGCGTACCGGGACAGATTACAATGAGCAGTTCTTC	CASRRTGTDYNEQFF
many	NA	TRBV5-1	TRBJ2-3	TGCGCCAGCAGCTTGGGTTCAGGGGATACGCAGTATTTT	CASSLGSGDTQYF
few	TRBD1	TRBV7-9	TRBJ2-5	TGTGCCAGCAGCTTAGCGCGCATGGGGACAGGGGGACGAGAGACCCAGTACTTC	CASSLARMGTGGRETQYF
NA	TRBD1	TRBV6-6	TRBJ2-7	TGTGCCAGCAGTTACCGGACAGGGGGCTACGAGCAGTACTTC	CASSYRTGGYEQYF
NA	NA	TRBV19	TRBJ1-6	TGTGCCAGTAGAGGACAGAGCTCCTATAATTCACCCCTCCACTTT	CASRGQSSYNSPLHF
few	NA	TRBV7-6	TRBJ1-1	TGTGCCAGCGGAGGTGGCAATAACGAAGAAGCTTTCTTT	CASGGGNNEEAFF
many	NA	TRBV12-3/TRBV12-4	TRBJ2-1	TGTGCCAGCAGTTTAGCGTGGCGACGGATCTACAATGAGCAGTTCTTC	CASSLAWRRIYNEQFF
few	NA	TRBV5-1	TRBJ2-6	TGCGCCAGCAGCCTCATACCGTTGGATGGGGCCAACGTCCTGACTTTC	CASSLIPLDGANVLTF
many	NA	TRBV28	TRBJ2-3	TGTGCCAGCAGTTGGCGGGGCCCCACAGATACGCAGTATTTT	CASSWRGPTDTQYF
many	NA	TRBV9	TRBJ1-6	TGTGCCAGCAGCTCCAAAGTTTTTCAGTCACCCCTCCACTTT	CASSSKVFQSPLHF
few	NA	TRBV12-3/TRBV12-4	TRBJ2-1	TGTGCCAGCAGTTTTAGGGTTTTTGGGCAGTTCTTC	CASSFRVFGQFF
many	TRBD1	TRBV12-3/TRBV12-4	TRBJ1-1	TGTGCCAGCAGTGCGACAGGGTTAGGCACTGAAGCTTTCTTT	CASSATGLGTEAFF
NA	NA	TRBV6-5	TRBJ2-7	TGTGCCAGCAGACCGGGGGACGGTAGCGACGAGCAGTACTTC	CASRPGDGSDEQYF
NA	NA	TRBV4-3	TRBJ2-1	TGCGCCAGCAGCCAAGTTCCCGGCCCACCCAATGAGCAGTTCTTC	CASSQVPGPPNEQFF
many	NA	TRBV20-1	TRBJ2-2	TGCAGTGCTAGGCTTCGTAGCTTCAACACCGGGGAGCTGTTTTTT	CSARLRSFNTGELFF
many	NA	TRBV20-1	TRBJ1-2	TGCAGTGCTGGGCGGAGAAATGGCTACACCTTC	CSAGRRNGYTF
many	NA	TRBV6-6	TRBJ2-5	TGTGCCAGCAGTTACCGCAGTCAAGAGACCCAGTACTTC	CASSYRSQETQYF
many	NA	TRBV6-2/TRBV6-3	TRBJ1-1	TGTGCCAGCGGAATGGGCGGTCTTTACACTGAAGCTTTCTTT	CASGMGGLYTEAFF
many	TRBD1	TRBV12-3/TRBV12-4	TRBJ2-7	TGTGCCACCCGGGACAGCTCCTACGAGCAGTACTTC	CATRDSSYEQYF
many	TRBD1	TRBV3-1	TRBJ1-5	TGTGCCAGCAGCCACGACAGGGATCAGCCCCAGCATTTT	CASSHDRDQPQHF
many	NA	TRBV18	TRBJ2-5	TGTGCCAGCTCACCTCCCCAAGAAGAGACCCAGTACTTC	CASSPPQEETQYF
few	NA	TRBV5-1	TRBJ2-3	TGCGCCAGCAGCGTCGGAGAGGCAGATACGCAGTATTTT	CASSVGEADTQYF
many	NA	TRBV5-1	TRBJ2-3	TGCGCCAGCAGCCTGGAAGACGGCGATACGCAGTATTTT	CASSLEDGDTQYF
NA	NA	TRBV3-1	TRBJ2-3	TGTGCCAGCAGCCAAGAGACAGACTACACAGATACGCAGTATTTT	CASSQETDYTDTQYF
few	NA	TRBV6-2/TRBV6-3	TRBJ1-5	TGTGCCAGCAGTATAGCAGGGAATAGCAATCAGCCCCAGCATTTT	CASSIAGNSNQPQHF
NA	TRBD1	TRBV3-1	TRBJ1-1	TGTGCCAGCAGCCAAGATAGGCGGACAGGGAATTGGGACACTGAAGCTTTCTTT	CASSQDRRTGNWDTEAFF